Listed below are T cell receptor beta chains from one sample, sequenced in a study of cytomegalovirus exposure and HLA in healthy donors. TCRdb's table, derived via immunoSEQ multiplex PCR, lists solely in-frame clones and lacks some. Of tens of thousands of clones listed, about 75% were seen once; the top ten hold about 2.2%. The sample taken for sequencing was PBMCs. The receptors here all came from a man in his forties in good health and CMV-seronegative. Both conserved end residues are part of each CDR3. Fields, in order: J gene, clone size, V gene, D gene, CDR3 DNA, CDR3 protein. D genes are given only for firm matches. A row's size may be missing; if present it is once, few, many or a size class.

TRBJ1-4 | few | TRBV5-1 | TRBD1 | TGCGCCAGCAGCTTCCAGGGGGCACGGGAAAAACTGTTTTTT | CASSFQGAREKLFF
TRBJ2-5 | - | TRBV7-9 | - | TGTGCCAGCAGCTGGGGCGTCCAAGAGACCCAGTACTTC | CASSWGVQETQYF
TRBJ2-3 | - | TRBV9 | TRBD2 | TGTGCCAGCAGCGTTCCTAGCGGGGGTACAGATACGCAGTATTTT | CASSVPSGGTDTQYF
TRBJ2-2 | - | TRBV9 | TRBD1 | TGTGCCAGCAGCTCAGGACAGGGATACACCGGGGAGCTGTTTTTT | CASSSGQGYTGELFF
TRBJ2-7 | once | TRBV29-1 | - | TGCAGCGCACAAGGACAGTCACTTCCCTACGAGCAGTACTTC | CSAQGQSLPYEQYF
TRBJ2-3 | - | TRBV30 | TRBD1 | TGTGCCTGGAGTGTCTTTGGACAGGGGGACACAGATACGCAGTATTTT | CAWSVFGQGDTDTQYF
TRBJ2-7 | once | TRBV6-5 | TRBD2 | TGTGCCAGCACCGGGGGGTTTGCCTACGAGCAGTACTTC | CASTGGFAYEQYF
TRBJ1-1 | - | TRBV6-5 | TRBD1 | TGTGCCAGCAGATCGGGACAGCCAAACACTGAAGCTTTCTTT | CASRSGQPNTEAFF
TRBJ2-1 | once | TRBV10-3 | TRBD2 | TGTGCCATCAGTGATAGCGGGGTCGTAGGCAATGAGCAGTTCTTC | CAISDSGVVGNEQFF
TRBJ2-6 | few | TRBV5-1 | - | TGCGCCAGCAGCCTAGACAGTTCTGCCAACGTCCTGACTTTC | CASSLDSSANVLTF
TRBJ2-3 | once | TRBV5-8 | TRBD2 | TGTGCCAGCAGCTTGGTTAGCGGGGGTAAGACAGATACGCAGTATTTT | CASSLVSGGKTDTQYF
TRBJ2-7 | - | TRBV6-5 | - | TGTGCCAGCAGTTACTCAGGGCTAGCCCTTGGGCAGTACTTC | CASSYSGLALGQYF
TRBJ2-1 | once | TRBV30 | - | TGTGCCTGGATTCCCCCGCCCTATAGTGAGCAGTTCTTC | CAWIPPPYSEQFF